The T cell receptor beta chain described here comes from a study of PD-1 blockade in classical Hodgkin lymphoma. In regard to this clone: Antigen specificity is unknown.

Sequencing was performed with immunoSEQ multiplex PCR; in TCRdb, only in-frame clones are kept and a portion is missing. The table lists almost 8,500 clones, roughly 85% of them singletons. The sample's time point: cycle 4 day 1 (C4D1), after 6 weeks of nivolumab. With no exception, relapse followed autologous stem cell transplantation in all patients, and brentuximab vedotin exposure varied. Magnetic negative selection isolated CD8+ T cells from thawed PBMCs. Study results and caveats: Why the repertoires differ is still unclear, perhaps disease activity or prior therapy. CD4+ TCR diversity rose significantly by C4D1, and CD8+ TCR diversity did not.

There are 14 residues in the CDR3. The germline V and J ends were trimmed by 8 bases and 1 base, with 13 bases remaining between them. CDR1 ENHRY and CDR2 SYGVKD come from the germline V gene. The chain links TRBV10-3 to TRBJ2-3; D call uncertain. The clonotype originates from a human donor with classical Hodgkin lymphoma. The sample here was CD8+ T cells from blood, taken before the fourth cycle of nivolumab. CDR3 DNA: TGTGCCATCCGTGGTCCCCAAGGCACAGATACGCAGTATTTT. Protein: CAIRGPQGTDTQYF.